In its sample, the clone carrying this T cell receptor (beta chain) was seen once. Its antigen remains unidentified. The sample originates from a study of T cells in localized non-small cell lung cancer. General observations from the study: Detection in adjacent lung was observed for a median about 56 of the top 100 tumor clones. There was higher T cell clonality in uninvolved adjacent lung than in tumor, and it was highest there. Heterogeneity remains possible because sequencing was limited to only one tumor region.

Method: immunoSEQ multiplex PCR; TCRdb's copy keeps in-frame clones and lacks some. Among about 40,000 clones listed, about 88% were seen once. This CDR3 is built from 15 residues. The germline V gene encodes CDR1 MNHNS and CDR2 SASEGT. Trimming cost V 2 bases and J 7 bases, with 15 bases left between them. The sample in question was peripheral blood, obtained before any cancer treatment. The rearrangement joins TRBV6-1 to TRBJ1-5; D may be TRBD1 (6 bases). This clonotype originated in a man aged 18 to 50 with stage I lung adenocarcinoma. CDR3 in DNA: TGTGCCAGCAGTGAAAGTGCGGGGGCGATCCAGCCCCAGCATTTT. As protein: CASSESAGAIQPQHF.